This T cell receptor beta chain came from a study of T-cell reconstitution after alpha-beta-depleted transplantation in children. From germline, CDR1 is MNHNS and CDR2 SASEGT. CDR3 size: 14 residues. Trimming left V 5 bases short and J 1 base short, with 10 bases between. This clonotype was seen ten or more times. Preparing the TCRbeta library involved the use of unique molecular identifiers. TCRdb fed the PCR reads into MiXCR, producing one record per CDR3 protein. The sample consists of hundreds of thousands of distinct CDR3 sequences, 16% of them appearing once. The chain is built from TRBV6-1 and TRBJ2-3; possibly TRBD2 for D (6 bases). The sequencing used PBMCs from the stem cell graft donor, collected from the stem cell graft. The clonotype was recovered from a human donor who donated a stem cell graft to a child with acute myeloid leukemia. The DNA of the CDR3 is TGTGCCAGCAGTCCGGGACTGCGCACAGATACGCAGTATTTT. Encoded protein: CASSPGLRTDTQYF.